This is a list of T cell receptor beta chains from one sample in a study of shared clonotypes between healthy human individuals. This table comes from immunoSEQ multiplex PCR, and its TCRdb copy is limited to in-frame clones, with some not included. Of over 850,000 clones in the sample, around 78% were seen once. The sample was memory CD4+ T cells from PBMCs. The receptors stem from a man aged 18 to 29 in good health. Some clones in this sample may be carry-over from other donors' samples. CDR3s include the opening cysteine and the closing phenylalanine or tryptophan.

v_call: TRBV13
j_call: TRBJ1-2
cdr3_aa: CASSLGGQGNPYGYTF

v_call: TRBV28
j_call: TRBJ1-1
cdr3_aa: CASSDAGALGTEAFF

v_call: TRBV20-1
j_call: TRBJ2-5
cdr3_aa: CSATLPPAQYF

v_call: TRBV5-6
j_call: TRBJ1-2
cdr3_aa: CASSSRQTLNYGYTF

v_call: TRBV7-2
j_call: TRBJ2-2
cdr3_aa: CASRAGTSVGGELFF

v_call: TRBV5-1
j_call: TRBJ2-7
cdr3_aa: CASSPAGTASYEQYF

v_call: TRBV5-1
j_call: TRBJ2-5
cdr3_aa: CASSLEGGRGETQYF

v_call: TRBV11-1
j_call: TRBJ2-1
cdr3_aa: CASSAGQGRNEQFF

v_call: TRBV28
j_call: TRBJ1-5
cdr3_aa: CASSPTGGYSNQPQHF

v_call: TRBV5-5
j_call: TRBJ1-4
cdr3_aa: CASSLLGSEKLFF

v_call: TRBV9
j_call: TRBJ2-3
cdr3_aa: CASSPTGTGLWDTQYF

v_call: TRBV7-3
j_call: TRBJ2-1
cdr3_aa: CASSSGTHNEQFF

v_call: TRBV9
j_call: TRBJ2-1
cdr3_aa: CASSVGDRFRNEQFF

v_call: TRBV7-9
j_call: TRBJ2-7
cdr3_aa: CASSLVYEQYF

v_call: TRBV5-4
j_call: TRBJ2-2
cdr3_aa: CASSPGGTKATGELFF

v_call: TRBV13
j_call: TRBJ1-4
cdr3_aa: CASSRRTGDYGSEKLFF

v_call: TRBV27
j_call: TRBJ1-1
cdr3_aa: CASSSQGAASTEAFF

v_call: TRBV6-6
j_call: TRBJ1-5
cdr3_aa: CASRPVGGRQPQHF

v_call: TRBV5-1
j_call: TRBJ2-1
cdr3_aa: CASRVGQEYNEQFF

v_call: TRBV5-1
j_call: TRBJ1-4
cdr3_aa: CASSLASFGEKLFF

v_call: TRBV2
j_call: TRBJ2-1
cdr3_aa: CASSDSNEQFF

v_call: TRBV4-1
j_call: TRBJ2-5
cdr3_aa: CASSQTGQRYQETQYF

v_call: TRBV2
j_call: TRBJ1-2
cdr3_aa: CASSEGSGTGNYGYTF

v_call: TRBV5-4
j_call: TRBJ2-1
cdr3_aa: CASSYRDRGRNEQFF

v_call: TRBV23-1
j_call: TRBJ2-5
cdr3_aa: CASSQSSKWETQYF

v_call: TRBV7-2
j_call: TRBJ2-3
cdr3_aa: CASSLGQGADTQYF

v_call: TRBV7-3
j_call: TRBJ2-2
cdr3_aa: CASSKGGEAGELFF

v_call: TRBV4-2
j_call: TRBJ2-5
cdr3_aa: CASSQGGRGGETQYF

v_call: TRBV5-6
j_call: TRBJ2-1
cdr3_aa: CASSLGGGTYNEQFF

v_call: TRBV5-1
j_call: TRBJ1-2
cdr3_aa: CASSSLPNYGYTF

v_call: TRBV7-6
j_call: TRBJ2-1
cdr3_aa: CASSPITPSSYNEQFF

v_call: TRBV9
j_call: TRBJ1-1
cdr3_aa: CASSVGGQGSAEAFF

v_call: TRBV18
j_call: TRBJ2-1
cdr3_aa: CASSPSSGSSYEQFF

v_call: TRBV5-4
j_call: TRBJ1-1
cdr3_aa: CASSPLLGRGTEAFF

v_call: TRBV6-1
j_call: TRBJ2-5
cdr3_aa: CASRILAAQETQYF

v_call: TRBV30
j_call: TRBJ1-1
cdr3_aa: CAWRPLGQRATEAFF

v_call: TRBV5-1
j_call: TRBJ2-5
cdr3_aa: CASSLGGRLETQYF

v_call: TRBV9
j_call: TRBJ1-2
cdr3_aa: CASSAQDSYGYTF

v_call: TRBV18
j_call: TRBJ1-1
cdr3_aa: CASSSGGVVAFF

v_call: TRBV7-2
j_call: TRBJ1-5
cdr3_aa: CASSLSTGNQPQHF

v_call: TRBV30
j_call: TRBJ2-7
cdr3_aa: CAWSAGAYEQYF